This T cell receptor (beta chain) was observed in a study of T-cell reconstitution after alpha-beta-depleted transplantation in children. Regarding the study as a whole: High day-60 TCRbeta diversity in some patients came from surviving recipient T cells and thymic progenitors. The main origin of T-cell counts and diversity one year after transplant was newly produced T cells. Reportedly, alpha-beta T cells present about two months post-transplant originated from several hundred expanded clones of graft origin.

The CDR3 has 14 residues. Germline CDR1 is SEHNR and CDR2 is FQNEAQ (reference sequence). Trimming stripped 5 bases from V and 4 bases from J, with 9 bases between. Unique molecular identifiers were incorporated into the prepared TCRbeta library. TCRdb itself ran the PCR reads through MiXCR, one entry per CDR3 protein. The sample records 55,000 to 65,000 distinct CDR3 sequences, approximately 43% being singletons. About this clonotype: Its antigen is not known.

The V call is TRBV7-9, the J call TRBJ2-6; no clear D gene. The sample was PBMCs, mostly from graft donor cells, taken 360 days after TCRalphabeta/CD19-depleted stem cell transplant. The source of this sequence is a male patient younger than 18 who had a stem cell transplant for acute lymphoblastic leukemia, so the T cells may come from the graft donor. The CDR3 DNA sequence: TGTGCCAGCAGCCAGACGCTAGGGGCCAACGTCCTGACTTTC. It codes for CASSQTLGANVLTF.